This passage covers 22 T cell receptor beta chains from one sample sequenced in a study of glioma-infiltrating T cells after dendritic cell vaccination. Generated by immunoSEQ multiplex PCR, the TCRdb table keeps only in-frame clones and is missing some. Of 65,000 to 90,000 clones in the sample, over 75% were seen once. The sample in question was blood, obtained before dendritic cell vaccination. The receptors were gathered from a human donor with glioblastoma.

The chain carries TRBV19 and TRBJ1-5; 7 nucleotides match TRBD1. J gave up 3 bases and V 2 bases, and 13 bases lay outside the gene matches. From germline, CDR1 is LNHDA and CDR2 SQIVND (reference sequence). The CDR3 consists of 18 residues. The CDR3 DNA reads TGTGCCAGTAGTATAATTTCAACAGGGGTGGGTAACAATCAGCCCCAGCATTTT. Its translation: CASSIISTGVGNNQPQHF.

In this sample, this clone turned up a few times. The chain has TRBV29-1 and TRBJ1-1, with TRBD1 matching 7 bases. The CDR3 has 17 residues. Trimming removed 5 bases from V and 0 bases from J; junction bases left unmatched: 15. Germline values: CDR1 SQVTM, CDR2 ANQGSEA. CDR3 sequence: CSVWREGRGSLNTEAFF. The DNA for the CDR3 is TGCAGCGTTTGGAGGGAAGGCAGGGGGTCCCTGAACACTGAAGCTTTCTTT.

There are a few counts of this clone. The CDR3 DNA sequence: TGTGCCAGTAGTATAAGTGGGAGGGACACAGATACGCAGTATTTT. It translates to CASSISGRDTDTQYF. This chain links TRBV19 with TRBJ2-3, with 7 bases aligning to TRBD2. V trimming: 2 bases; J trimming: 2 bases; junction bases outside the gene matches: 4. Germline CDR1 reads LNHDA; CDR2 reads SQIVND (reference sequence). The CDR3 extends over 15 amino acids.

The chain has TRBV18 and TRBJ1-1; possible D gene TRBD1, 6 bases. Germline-derived CDR1 and CDR2 are KGHSH and LQKENI. The CDR3 loop spans 14 amino acids. V was shortened by 3 bases and J by 5 bases, with 13 bases between the two germline ends. The CDR3, as DNA: TGTGCCAGCTCACCGGGGGCGCCGGGGACTGAAGCTTTCTTT. Translating it yields CASSPGAPGTEAFF. Using reference TRBV18 and TRBJ1-1 for the parts outside the CDR3, the full variable domain is NAGVMQNPRHLVRRRGQEARLRCSPMKGHSHVYWYRQLPEEGLKFMVYLQKENIIDESGMPKERFSAEFPKEGPSILRIQQVVRGDSAAYFCASSPGAPGTEAFFGQGTRLTVV.

The V gene is TRBV6-1, the J gene TRBJ1-2; 10 bases agree with TRBD1. Germline CDR1 is MNHNS and CDR2 is SASEGT. The CDR3 runs to 15 residues. V was clipped by 7 bases and J by 3 bases; unmatched bases: 8. CDR3 nucleotide sequence: TGTGCCAGCATCCCAGGGGGACAGGGGCACTATGGCTACACCTTC. Residues: CASIPGGQGHYGYTF.

The chain links TRBV6-5 to TRBJ2-7; 8 nucleotides align to TRBD1. Germline V lookup: CDR1 MNHEY, CDR2 SVGAGI. This CDR3 contains 15 residues. J was trimmed by 3 bases and V by 2 bases; bases with no gene match: 6. The CDR3 nucleotides read TGTGCCAGCAGTTACCGGGACAGGTCCTTCTACGAGCAGTACTTC. It is translated as CASSYRDRSFYEQYF.

The V call is TRBV6-1, the J call TRBJ2-5, with TRBD1 matching 8 bases. Germline V gene data show CDR1 as MNHNS and CDR2 as SASEGT. The CDR3 is 18 amino acids. Trimming took 1 base from V and 6 from J; bases not matched to a gene: 16. The chain's CDR3 is CASSEGQGASDRWKTQYF. CDR3 in DNA: TGTGCCAGCAGTGAAGGGCAGGGGGCCTCGGACCGGTGGAAGACCCAGTACTTC.

Turning to this clone: The limits of the CDR3 on the DNA are not certain, so only TCRdb's listed CDR3 is given. The chain is built from TRBV7-2 and TRBJ1-1; the D segment call TRBD1 is taken from the table without a DNA check. Inclusive of both ends, the CDR3 amounts to 14 amino acids. Per the germline V gene, CDR1 is SGHTA and CDR2 is FQGNSA. The CDR3 reads CASSLGWAGGASFF.

The chain recombines TRBV6-6 with TRBJ2-2; D remains ambiguous. This CDR3 is built from 14 residues. The germline gives CDR1 MNHNY, CDR2 SVGAGI (reference sequence). The V and J ends lost 6 bases and 0 bases respectively, with 8 bases between them. DNA of the CDR3: TGTGCCAGCAGGAGTCCCGCGAACACCGGGGAGCTGTTTTTT. The encoded protein is CASRSPANTGELFF.

The chain combines TRBV9 with TRBJ2-5; 10 positions agree with TRBD2. The germline V gene encodes CDR1 SGDLS and CDR2 YYNGEE. Trimming at V came to 0 bases and at J to 5 bases, leaving 10 bases not matched to a gene. CDR3 size: 17 residues. For the CDR3, the DNA is TGTGCCAGCAGCGTAGGGGCTAGCGGGAGTATTATGGAGACCCAGTACTTC. Translation: CASSVGASGSIMETQYF.

The chain couples TRBV4-2 to TRBJ2-2; tentative D call: TRBD2 (6 bases). Germline V gene data show CDR1 as LGHNA and CDR2 as YNFKEQ. V was pared by 1 base and J by 3 bases, with 12 bases between. The CDR3 loop spans 16 amino acids. The CDR3 reads CASSQVGLHYTGELFF. CDR3 nucleotides: TGTGCCAGCAGCCAAGTGGGACTTCATTACACCGGGGAGCTGTTTTTT.

This sequence joins TRBV6-1 and TRBJ1-3, with unresolved D. The CDR3 runs to 14 residues. The ends were cut back, 7 bases at V and 8 bases at J, with 18 bases in the middle. The V gene's germline CDR1 is MNHNS and CDR2 SASEGT. In DNA, the CDR3 is TGTGCCAGCATGGAACCCGCGGAATGGGACACCATATATTTT. Translated: CASMEPAEWDTIYF.

The sample holds one count of this clone. The gene calls are TRBV4-1 and TRBJ2-5; 7 bases align to TRBD2. The V gene's germline CDR1 is MGHRA and CDR2 YSYEKL. With 4 bases clipped from V and 5 bases from J, the junction kept 19 bases outside the gene matches. This CDR3 has 18 amino acids. Here the CDR3 DNA reads TGCGCCAGCAGCCGACAAAGCGGGGACTTGGACTATAGGGAGACCCAGTACTTC. Its translation is CASSRQSGDLDYRETQYF.

V and J are TRBV6-1 and TRBJ2-1; 11 bases fit TRBD2. The CDR3 totals 15 residues. With 6 bases clipped from V and 7 bases from J, the junction kept 8 bases outside the gene matches. Germline CDR1 MNHNS, CDR2 SASEGT. CDR3 in DNA: TGTGCCAGCAGGACACTAGCGGGAGCGGCTAATGAGCAGTTCTTC. Residues: CASRTLAGAANEQFF.

The gene calls are TRBV18 and TRBJ2-2; no clear D gene. Germline V gives CDR1 KGHSH, CDR2 LQKENI. Trimming took off 0 bases at V and 3 bases at J, with 5 bases between the two ends. The CDR3 has 14 amino acids. The CDR3 bases are TGTGCCAGCTCACCACCGGGCGACACCGGGGAGCTGTTTTTT. Translation gives CASSPPGDTGELFF.

V usage is TRBV7-2 and J usage is TRBJ2-3, with 14 bases aligning to TRBD2. CDR3 length: 18 residues. The junction had 14 bases not matched to a gene; V was cut back by 5 bases and J by 7 bases. Germline V gene data show CDR1 as SGHTA and CDR2 as FQGNSA. The CDR3 protein is CASSPGLAGGPVSNTQYF. CDR3 DNA sequence: TGTGCCAGCAGCCCAGGACTAGCGGGAGGCCCCGTGTCCAATACGCAGTATTTT.

The gene calls are TRBV5-6 and TRBJ2-5; TRBD2 matches at 7 bases. The V gene end was trimmed by 4 bases and the J gene end by 5 bases; junction bases not matched to a gene: 5. Germline CDR1 and CDR2: SGHDT and YYEEEE. This CDR3 is 13 amino acids long. CDR3 residues: CASSPSGRETQYF. The CDR3 coding sequence is TGTGCCAGCAGCCCATCCGGGAGGGAGACCCAGTACTTC.

J is TRBJ1-2 and V is TRBV10-1; D gene unclear. Germline V gene lookup returns CDR1 WNHNN and CDR2 SYGVQD (reference sequence). The CDR3 is made up of 14 amino acids. V lost 9 bases and J lost 6, with 20 bases in between. This CDR3 is CARTGELVIHGYTF. The CDR3 DNA reads TGCGCCAGAACGGGTGAGCTCGTCATCCATGGCTACACCTTC.

This chain links TRBV9 with TRBJ1-1; a weak D match, TRBD1 (6 bases). CDR3 size: 15 residues. Germline lookup yields CDR1 SGDLS and CDR2 YYNGEE. V gave up 4 bases and J gave up 6 bases, with 19 bases separating them. DNA for the CDR3: TGTGCCAGCAGCTCTCTCGAAGGGGGGGCGGCTGAAGCTTTCTTT. Residues: CASSSLEGGAAEAFF.

This clone appeared once. The chain has TRBV25-1 and TRBJ1-2; TRBD1 aligns across 7 bases. The CDR3 spans 15 residues. The trim removed 4 bases at V and 7 bases at J, leaving 12 bases unmatched. In germline, CDR1 is MGHDK, CDR2 SYGVNS. DNA for the CDR3: TGTGCCAGCAGTGGTAGACGACAGGGTTTGAGTGGCTACACCTTC. Protein sequence: CASSGRRQGLSGYTF.

The CDR3 here is CASGTAAAQETQYF. For the CDR3, the DNA is TGCGCCAGCGGGACTGCGGCAGCCCAAGAGACCCAGTACTTC. The V and J genes are TRBV5-1 and TRBJ2-5; possibly TRBD2 for D (6 bases). With 7 bases removed from V and 1 base from J, the gap between germline ends came to 14 bases. The CDR3 has 14 residues. The germline V gene has CDR1 SGHRS and CDR2 YFSETQ. Together with reference TRBV5-1 and TRBJ2-5, the CDR3 gives the full variable domain: KAGVTQTPRYLIKTRGQQVTLSCSPISGHRSVSWYQQTPGQGLQFLFEYFSETQRNKGNFPGRFSGRQFSNSRSEMNVSTLELGDSALYLCASGTAAAQETQYFGPGTRLLVL.

The chain employs TRBV5-6 and TRBJ2-3; TRBD2 is a possible D gene (5 bases). The V end lost 9 bases, the J end lost 3 bases, and 14 bases lay between the germline ends. CDR1 and CDR2 from the germline V gene are SGHDT and YYEEEE. The CDR3 has 13 amino acids. Here the CDR3 reads CATGVMGTDTQYF. In nucleotides, the CDR3 is TGTGCCACCGGGGTAATGGGTACAGATACGCAGTATTTT.